These T cell receptor beta chains were read from a single sample in a study of cytomegalovirus exposure and HLA in healthy donors. Measured with immunoSEQ multiplex PCR; TCRdb has only the in-frame clones, and not every one. The sample lists fewer than 150,000 clones; approximately 80% were seen once. Material for sequencing was PBMCs. The receptor source for this set is a woman between 45 and 65 years old in good health and CMV-seronegative. Each CDR3 is given with its conserved first and last residue. Each record gives: clone size, D gene, V gene, J gene, CDR3 DNA, CDR3 protein. A D gene is named only where the DNA matches it firmly. Expanded clones are given a class, and other clones once, few, many or no size at all.

>once|NA|TRBV7-8|TRBJ1-4
TGTGCCAGCAGCCATCTCCCAGGGAGGACTAATGAAAAACTGTTTTTT
CASSHLPGRTNEKLFF
>NA|TRBD1|TRBV28|TRBJ1-5
TGTGCCAGCAGTTCCCCCTGGGGACAGGCTGTAGATCAGCCCCAGCATTTT
CASSSPWGQAVDQPQHF
>NA|NA|TRBV10-1|TRBJ1-2
TGCGCCAGCACCTGTGGCTACACCTTC
CASTCGYTF
>NA|NA|TRBV5-4|TRBJ1-6
TGTGCCAGCAGCTTGTCCGGGGGAGATAATTCACCCCTCCACTTT
CASSLSGGDNSPLHF
>NA|NA|TRBV19|TRBJ2-7
TGTGCCAGTAGTTTGATACCGGACTTAGCCTACGAGCAGTACTTC
CASSLIPDLAYEQYF
>NA|TRBD1|TRBV19|TRBJ1-6
TGTGCCAGTACCCCGACAGGGGGCACTTCACCCCTCCACTTT
CASTPTGGTSPLHF
>NA|NA|TRBV2|TRBJ1-5
TGTGCCAGCAGTTCGGGGTCACGCAATCAGCCCCAGCATTTT
CASSSGSRNQPQHF
>NA|NA|TRBV4-2|TRBJ2-7
TGTGCCAGCAGCCAAGATCCGGGGAACGGGCAGTACTTC
CASSQDPGNGQYF
>NA|NA|TRBV13|TRBJ2-1
TGTGCCAGCAGCTTACGGGACTTGCCCTTAAGCTCCTACAATGAGCAGTTCTTC
CASSLRDLPLSSYNEQFF
>NA|NA|TRBV29-1|TRBJ1-4
TGCAGCGTTGGGGCAGGGGTTGAAAAACTGTTTTTT
CSVGAGVEKLFF
>NA|NA|TRBV27|TRBJ1-2
TGTGCCAGCCCCAGCGGGGGGAGAGATGGCTACACCTTC
CASPSGGRDGYTF
>once|NA|TRBV10-3|TRBJ2-7
TGTGCCATCAGTGACTCCGTCGGCTACGAGCAGTACTTC
CAISDSVGYEQYF
>NA|NA|TRBV19|TRBJ2-3
TGTGCCAGTAGAGAGCGGCGGAGTTCCACAGATACGCAGTATTTT
CASRERRSSTDTQYF
>NA|NA|TRBV7-2|TRBJ1-5
TGTGCCAGCAGCTTAGGGGGCAGGGGAAGCGGGAGTGGTCAGCCCCAGCATTTT
CASSLGGRGSGSGQPQHF
>NA|NA|TRBV19|TRBJ1-5
TGTGCCAGTAGCGGGGGGCAGGACATCGGACAGCCCCAGCATTTT
CASSGGQDIGQPQHF
>NA|NA|TRBV15|TRBJ2-3
TGTGCCACCAGCAGAGATTTAACTGATACGCAGTATTTT
CATSRDLTDTQYF
>NA|NA|TRBV29-1|TRBJ1-1
TGCAGCGTTTTAACAGGGCTCATGAACACTGAAGCTTTCTTT
CSVLTGLMNTEAFF
>NA|TRBD1|TRBV19|TRBJ1-2
TGTGCCAGTAGTTCGACAGGGGGAAGCTATGGCTACACCTTC
CASSSTGGSYGYTF
>NA|TRBD1|TRBV4-2|TRBJ1-1
TGTGCCAGCAGCCAAGACGACAGGGGATACACTGAAGCTTTCTTT
CASSQDDRGYTEAFF
>NA|NA|TRBV27|TRBJ2-5
TGTGCCAGCAGTTTTGAGGGAGAGACCCAGTACTTC
CASSFEGETQYF
>NA|TRBD1|TRBV28|TRBJ2-2
TGTGCCAGCAGAAGACAGGGTGCTGGCGGGGAGCTGTTTTTT
CASRRQGAGGELFF
>NA|NA|TRBV15|TRBJ1-2
TGTGCCACCAGCAGGGACAGTTGGGGCTACACCTTC
CATSRDSWGYTF